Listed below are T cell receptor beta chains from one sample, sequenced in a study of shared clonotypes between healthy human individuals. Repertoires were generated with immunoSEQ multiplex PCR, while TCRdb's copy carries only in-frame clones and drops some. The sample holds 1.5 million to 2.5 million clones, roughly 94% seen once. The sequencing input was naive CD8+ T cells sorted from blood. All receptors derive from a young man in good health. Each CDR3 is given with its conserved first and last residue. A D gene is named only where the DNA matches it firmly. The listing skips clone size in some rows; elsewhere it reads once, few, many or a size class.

CDR3nt: TGTGCCAGCAGCTTGCAGGGACTGGTCTTCGATGAGCAGTTCTTC
CDR3aa: CASSLQGLVFDEQFF
abundance: -
d_gene: -
j_gene: TRBJ2-1
v_gene: TRBV5-4

CDR3nt: TGTGCCAGCAGTTTATTAAGCTCCTACGAGCAGTACTTC
CDR3aa: CASSLLSSYEQYF
abundance: -
d_gene: -
j_gene: TRBJ2-7
v_gene: TRBV27

CDR3nt: TGTGCCAGCAGCTTCCCAATGAACACTGAAGCTTTCTTT
CDR3aa: CASSFPMNTEAFF
abundance: -
d_gene: -
j_gene: TRBJ1-1
v_gene: TRBV7-9

CDR3nt: TGTGCCAGCAGTCTGGATTACAATGAGCAGTTCTTC
CDR3aa: CASSLDYNEQFF
abundance: -
d_gene: -
j_gene: TRBJ2-1
v_gene: TRBV6-1

CDR3nt: TGTGCCAGCAGTGAATCGGGCGCGGGGGGGCGAGGCAATGAGCAGTTCTTC
CDR3aa: CASSESGAGGRGNEQFF
abundance: -
d_gene: TRBD2
j_gene: TRBJ2-1
v_gene: TRBV25-1

CDR3nt: TGTGCCAGCAGTGTGCCTAGCGGGGGTACAGATACGCAGTATTTT
CDR3aa: CASSVPSGGTDTQYF
abundance: -
d_gene: TRBD2
j_gene: TRBJ2-3
v_gene: TRBV6-1

CDR3nt: TGTGCCAGCAGCCAAGGGGCGAAGACTTCAGCCTACGAGCAGTACTTC
CDR3aa: CASSQGAKTSAYEQYF
abundance: -
d_gene: -
j_gene: TRBJ2-7
v_gene: TRBV14

CDR3nt: TGTGCCACCAGCGCCGCCACCCATCAGCCCCAGCATTTT
CDR3aa: CATSAATHQPQHF
abundance: -
d_gene: -
j_gene: TRBJ1-5
v_gene: TRBV27

CDR3nt: TGTGCCAGCACCCTGGGAGGGAGGTGGACCAAAAACATTCAGTACTTC
CDR3aa: CASTLGGRWTKNIQYF
abundance: -
d_gene: TRBD2
j_gene: TRBJ2-4
v_gene: TRBV7-4

CDR3nt: TGTGCCATCAGTGAGAAAGTCAAGGACGAGCAGTACTTC
CDR3aa: CAISEKVKDEQYF
abundance: -
d_gene: -
j_gene: TRBJ2-7
v_gene: TRBV10-3

CDR3nt: TGTGCCAGCAGTTTAGAGTCCGGACAGGGGGCTTGGGAGCAGTACTTC
CDR3aa: CASSLESGQGAWEQYF
abundance: -
d_gene: TRBD1
j_gene: TRBJ2-7
v_gene: TRBV7-6

CDR3nt: TGCGCCAGCAGCCGGTCGACAGAGAATCAGCCCCAGCATTTT
CDR3aa: CASSRSTENQPQHF
abundance: -
d_gene: -
j_gene: TRBJ1-5
v_gene: TRBV4-3

CDR3nt: TGTGCTAGTGGTTTGCCCAGCGCGGGTAATACGCAGTATTTT
CDR3aa: CASGLPSAGNTQYF
abundance: -
d_gene: -
j_gene: TRBJ2-3
v_gene: TRBV12-5

CDR3nt: TGTGCCAGCAGCGTATTAGCGGGGGAGACCGGGGAGCTGTTTTTT
CDR3aa: CASSVLAGETGELFF
abundance: -
d_gene: TRBD2
j_gene: TRBJ2-2
v_gene: TRBV9

CDR3nt: TGTGCCAGCAGCTTAATCAGGGGGGCCGCAGATACGCAGTATTTT
CDR3aa: CASSLIRGAADTQYF
abundance: -
d_gene: -
j_gene: TRBJ2-3
v_gene: TRBV11-2

CDR3nt: TGTGCCAGAAGCTTCCACTGGACCCCAACCGGGGAGCTGTTTTTT
CDR3aa: CARSFHWTPTGELFF
abundance: -
d_gene: -
j_gene: TRBJ2-2
v_gene: TRBV5-3

CDR3nt: TGTGCCAGCAGTGCCACAGGGGTCTACTCCTACAATGAGCAGTTCTTC
CDR3aa: CASSATGVYSYNEQFF
abundance: -
d_gene: TRBD1
j_gene: TRBJ2-1
v_gene: TRBV6-1

CDR3nt: TGCGCCAGCAGTTGGGAGCGGGGGGACACAGATACGCAGTATTTT
CDR3aa: CASSWERGDTDTQYF
abundance: -
d_gene: TRBD2
j_gene: TRBJ2-3
v_gene: TRBV10-1

CDR3nt: TGTGCCAGCAGCAGGACTAGCGGGGGAGCAGATACGCAGTATTTT
CDR3aa: CASSRTSGGADTQYF
abundance: -
d_gene: TRBD2
j_gene: TRBJ2-3
v_gene: TRBV5-6

CDR3nt: TGTGCCAGCAGTTTATCGAAGTACCCGGCCGAAGAGACCCAGTACTTC
CDR3aa: CASSLSKYPAEETQYF
abundance: -
d_gene: -
j_gene: TRBJ2-5
v_gene: TRBV27

CDR3nt: TGTGCCAGCAGCTTACTAGCGGGGGGGCCAGATACGCAGTATTTT
CDR3aa: CASSLLAGGPDTQYF
abundance: once
d_gene: TRBD2
j_gene: TRBJ2-3
v_gene: TRBV13

CDR3nt: TGTGCCAGCAGCTTAGGAGGACAGGGATTCCCCTACGAGCAGTACTTC
CDR3aa: CASSLGGQGFPYEQYF
abundance: -
d_gene: TRBD1
j_gene: TRBJ2-7
v_gene: TRBV5-8

CDR3nt: TGCGCCAGCCCCTTAGGACTCAGGGGATGTCCCACAGATACGCAGTATTTT
CDR3aa: CASPLGLRGCPTDTQYF
abundance: once
d_gene: -
j_gene: TRBJ2-3
v_gene: TRBV10-1

CDR3nt: TGTGCCAGCAGCGCTACTAGCGGGGGGGCCGATGAGCAGTTCTTC
CDR3aa: CASSATSGGADEQFF
abundance: -
d_gene: TRBD2
j_gene: TRBJ2-1
v_gene: TRBV7-2

CDR3nt: TGTGCCACTGCCGGACTAGCGGGACAAGAGACCCAGTACTTC
CDR3aa: CATAGLAGQETQYF
abundance: -
d_gene: TRBD2
j_gene: TRBJ2-5
v_gene: TRBV15

CDR3nt: TGCGCCAGCAGCCCTGGACGGGGGTCCTACGAGCAGTACTTC
CDR3aa: CASSPGRGSYEQYF
abundance: -
d_gene: -
j_gene: TRBJ2-7
v_gene: TRBV4-1

CDR3nt: TGTGCCAGCAGCAGGCCGACAGGGGGAAACACTGAAGCTTTCTTT
CDR3aa: CASSRPTGGNTEAFF
abundance: -
d_gene: -
j_gene: TRBJ1-1
v_gene: TRBV21-1

CDR3nt: TGTGCCAGCAGCCAAGACAATACGGGATTCACAGATACGCAGTATTTT
CDR3aa: CASSQDNTGFTDTQYF
abundance: -
d_gene: -
j_gene: TRBJ2-3
v_gene: TRBV4-2

CDR3nt: TGTGCCAGCAGTCCAAGTAGTGGACAGGCGTACTATGGCTACACCTTC
CDR3aa: CASSPSSGQAYYGYTF
abundance: -
d_gene: TRBD1
j_gene: TRBJ1-2
v_gene: TRBV27

CDR3nt: TGTGCCAGCAGGCGACTAGCGGGAGGCACAGATACGCAGTATTTT
CDR3aa: CASRRLAGGTDTQYF
abundance: -
d_gene: TRBD2
j_gene: TRBJ2-3
v_gene: TRBV2

CDR3nt: TGTGCCAGCAGCTTAGAGGTCGGGACAGATCTCGGCAATGAGCAGTTCTTC
CDR3aa: CASSLEVGTDLGNEQFF
abundance: -
d_gene: TRBD1
j_gene: TRBJ2-1
v_gene: TRBV7-9

CDR3nt: TGCGCCAGCAGCCCGTTCGGCAGGGGCAATGGCTACACCTTC
CDR3aa: CASSPFGRGNGYTF
abundance: -
d_gene: -
j_gene: TRBJ1-2
v_gene: TRBV4-3

CDR3nt: TGCGCCAGCAGCCAGAACAGGGGTGCCTATGGCTACACCTTC
CDR3aa: CASSQNRGAYGYTF
abundance: -
d_gene: TRBD1
j_gene: TRBJ1-2
v_gene: TRBV4-3

CDR3nt: TGTGCCAGCAGTTTACAAGGCGTTTCACCCCTCCACTTT
CDR3aa: CASSLQGVSPLHF
abundance: -
d_gene: -
j_gene: TRBJ1-6
v_gene: TRBV6-5

CDR3nt: TGCAGCGTTGGATGGGGACTAGGCTACGAGCAGTACTTC
CDR3aa: CSVGWGLGYEQYF
abundance: -
d_gene: TRBD2
j_gene: TRBJ2-7
v_gene: TRBV29-1

CDR3nt: TGTGCCAGCAGTTATGACATAAATCAGCCCCAGCATTTT
CDR3aa: CASSYDINQPQHF
abundance: -
d_gene: -
j_gene: TRBJ1-5
v_gene: TRBV27

CDR3nt: TGCGCCAGCAGCCAAGAATGGACCGATAACATTCAGTACTTC
CDR3aa: CASSQEWTDNIQYF
abundance: -
d_gene: -
j_gene: TRBJ2-4
v_gene: TRBV4-1

CDR3nt: TGTGCCACCCGGAGACAGGCCCGATACTACGAGCAGTACTTC
CDR3aa: CATRRQARYYEQYF
abundance: -
d_gene: -
j_gene: TRBJ2-7
v_gene: TRBV6-5

CDR3nt: TGTGCCAGCCGACTCCAGGGGACTGAAGCTTTCTTT
CDR3aa: CASRLQGTEAFF
abundance: -
d_gene: -
j_gene: TRBJ1-1
v_gene: TRBV2

CDR3nt: TGTGCCAGCAGTTACTCTCTTCAGGATAGCTACAATGAGCAGTTCTTC
CDR3aa: CASSYSLQDSYNEQFF
abundance: -
d_gene: -
j_gene: TRBJ2-1
v_gene: TRBV6-6

CDR3nt: TGTGCCAGCAGTTTATTAGGGGTAACTAGCACAGATACGCAGTATTTT
CDR3aa: CASSLLGVTSTDTQYF
abundance: -
d_gene: -
j_gene: TRBJ2-3
v_gene: TRBV27

CDR3nt: TGTGCTAGTGGTTTGCCACTTGGTGCCGAGCAGTACTTC
CDR3aa: CASGLPLGAEQYF
abundance: -
d_gene: -
j_gene: TRBJ2-7
v_gene: TRBV12-5

CDR3nt: TGCAGCGTTGACTTTGGACCAGTCGAAGAGACCCAGTACTTC
CDR3aa: CSVDFGPVEETQYF
abundance: -
d_gene: -
j_gene: TRBJ2-5
v_gene: TRBV29-1

CDR3nt: TGTGCCAGCAGCTTCAACCCGAGAGGGGATGGCCATGGCTACACCTTC
CDR3aa: CASSFNPRGDGHGYTF
abundance: -
d_gene: -
j_gene: TRBJ1-2
v_gene: TRBV7-2

CDR3nt: TGTGCCAGCAGCTTAGACAGGGGACCGAACACCGGGGAGCTGTTTTTT
CDR3aa: CASSLDRGPNTGELFF
abundance: -
d_gene: TRBD1
j_gene: TRBJ2-2
v_gene: TRBV13

CDR3nt: TGTGCCAGCAGCTTAACAGATAGCAATCAGCCCCAGCATTTT
CDR3aa: CASSLTDSNQPQHF
abundance: few
d_gene: -
j_gene: TRBJ1-5
v_gene: TRBV7-9

CDR3nt: TGTGCCAGCGTTAGGCTGGCGGGAGTAATGGAGACCCAGTACTTC
CDR3aa: CASVRLAGVMETQYF
abundance: -
d_gene: TRBD2
j_gene: TRBJ2-5
v_gene: TRBV7-9

CDR3nt: TGTGCCAGCAGTGGCCCCGACAGGGGGCAAGATGAGACCCAGTACTTC
CDR3aa: CASSGPDRGQDETQYF
abundance: -
d_gene: TRBD1
j_gene: TRBJ2-5
v_gene: TRBV2

CDR3nt: TGTGCCAGCAGCTCTTGGACTAGCGGGGGGGCATTGGGTGAGCAGTTCTTC
CDR3aa: CASSSWTSGGALGEQFF
abundance: -
d_gene: TRBD2
j_gene: TRBJ2-1
v_gene: TRBV9

CDR3nt: TGTGCCAGCAGCCAAGATTGGGGTTCCTCACCCCTCCACTTT
CDR3aa: CASSQDWGSSPLHF
abundance: -
d_gene: -
j_gene: TRBJ1-6
v_gene: TRBV14

CDR3nt: TGTGCCAGTAGTAGGATCCCCGGGACAGGGAATCAGCCCCAGCATTTT
CDR3aa: CASSRIPGTGNQPQHF
abundance: -
d_gene: TRBD1
j_gene: TRBJ1-5
v_gene: TRBV19

CDR3nt: TGTGCCAGCTTGGGGGAGGGTAGCTCCTACGAGCAGTACTTC
CDR3aa: CASLGEGSSYEQYF
abundance: -
d_gene: TRBD2
j_gene: TRBJ2-7
v_gene: TRBV2

CDR3nt: TGTGCCAGCAGCGTAGGAGCGGGCTACGAGCAGTACTTC
CDR3aa: CASSVGAGYEQYF
abundance: -
d_gene: -
j_gene: TRBJ2-7
v_gene: TRBV9

CDR3nt: TGTGCCAGCAGCTTAGCGGGGGGACTCTTCAACGGCAATGAGCAGTTCTTC
CDR3aa: CASSLAGGLFNGNEQFF
abundance: -
d_gene: -
j_gene: TRBJ2-1
v_gene: TRBV7-9

CDR3nt: TGCAGCGTTGAAGATGGGACAGGGAACTACGAGCAGTACTTC
CDR3aa: CSVEDGTGNYEQYF
abundance: -
d_gene: TRBD1
j_gene: TRBJ2-7
v_gene: TRBV29-1

CDR3nt: TGCGCCAGCAGCTTCGAGCGGAACACTGAAGCTTTCTTT
CDR3aa: CASSFERNTEAFF
abundance: -
d_gene: -
j_gene: TRBJ1-1
v_gene: TRBV5-1

CDR3nt: TGTGCCAGCAGCTCCCGCTGGGGGGCGCAAGAGACCCAGTACTTC
CDR3aa: CASSSRWGAQETQYF
abundance: -
d_gene: -
j_gene: TRBJ2-5
v_gene: TRBV7-6

CDR3nt: TGTGCCAGCAGCGGACGGGACTCCACCTACGAGCAGTACTTC
CDR3aa: CASSGRDSTYEQYF
abundance: few
d_gene: -
j_gene: TRBJ2-7
v_gene: TRBV9

CDR3nt: TGTGCCAGTAGCCCAGGACAGGCATTTTACTACGAGCAGTACTTC
CDR3aa: CASSPGQAFYYEQYF
abundance: -
d_gene: TRBD1
j_gene: TRBJ2-7
v_gene: TRBV19

CDR3nt: TGTGCATCCGAAGGACAGGGGGACCAAGAGACCCAGTACTTC
CDR3aa: CASEGQGDQETQYF
abundance: -
d_gene: -
j_gene: TRBJ2-5
v_gene: TRBV21-1